Sequencing of this T cell receptor beta chain was carried out in a study of blood T cell repertoires in COVID-19. Between the trimmed V and J ends, which lost 2 bases and 7 bases, there was a span of 5 bases. The CDR3 is 12 amino acids. Assay used: immunoSEQ multiplex PCR; TCRdb lists only in-frame clones, some missing. The table lists some 78,000 clones, more than 80% of them singletons, with about 26% in the top ten. The chain carries TRBV12-3 or TRBV12-4 and TRBJ2-2; D not resolved. The sequenced material came from peripheral blood. This TCR derives from a man in his fifties with active or convalescent COVID-19. CDR3 amino acids: CASSLTVGELFF. The CDR3 region has the DNA TGTGCCAGCAGTTTAACGGTCGGGGAGCTGTTTTTT.